This T cell receptor (beta chain) is drawn from a study of yellow fever vaccine responses in identical twins. General study results and limits: The authors reported partly convergent, partly personalized vaccine responses in identical twins.

TCRdb ran MiXCR on the RT-PCR reads and lists one entry per CDR3 protein. The sample gives 9,500 to 13,000 distinct CDR3 sequences, less than 85% of which show up once; around 2% is in the top ten. This clonotype came up a few times. Its antigen remains unknown. V was clipped by 5 bases and J by 7 bases; unmatched bases: 3. From germline, CDR1 is LNHDA and CDR2 SQIVND (reference sequence). This CDR3 has 13 residues. The chain has TRBV19 and TRBJ1-5; the match to TRBD1 covers 9 bases. Sample: T cells from blood (PBMCs), unsorted or a sorted subset (not recorded which), taken before or after yellow fever vaccination (not recorded which). The source is a woman aged 18-29 years who received the yellow fever vaccine. The CDR3 coding sequence is TGTGCCAGTAGTGTCGGACAGGGGCAGCCCCAGCATTTT. Protein: CASSVGQGQPQHF.